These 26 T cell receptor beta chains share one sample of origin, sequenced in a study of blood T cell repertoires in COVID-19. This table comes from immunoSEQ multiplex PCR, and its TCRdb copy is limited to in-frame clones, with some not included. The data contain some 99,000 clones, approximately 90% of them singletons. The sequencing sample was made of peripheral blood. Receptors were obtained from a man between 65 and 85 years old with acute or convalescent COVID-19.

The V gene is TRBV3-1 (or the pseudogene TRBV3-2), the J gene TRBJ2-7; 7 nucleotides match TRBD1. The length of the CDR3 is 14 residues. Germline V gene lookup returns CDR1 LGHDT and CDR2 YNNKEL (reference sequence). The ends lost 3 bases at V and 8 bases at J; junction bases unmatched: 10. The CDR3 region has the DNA TGTGCCAGCAGCCACACAGAGACAGGGCCCCAGCAGTACTTC. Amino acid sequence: CASSHTETGPQQYF.

This CDR3 reads CASSFTGNNYGYTF. DNA of the CDR3: TGTGCCAGCAGCTTTACAGGGAATAACTATGGCTACACCTTC. The V gene is TRBV5-8, the J gene TRBJ1-2; D is possibly TRBD1 (6 bases). The CDR3 has 14 residues. V was shortened by 2 bases and J by 1 base, with 9 bases between the two germline ends. In germline, CDR1 is SGHTS, CDR2 YDEGEE.

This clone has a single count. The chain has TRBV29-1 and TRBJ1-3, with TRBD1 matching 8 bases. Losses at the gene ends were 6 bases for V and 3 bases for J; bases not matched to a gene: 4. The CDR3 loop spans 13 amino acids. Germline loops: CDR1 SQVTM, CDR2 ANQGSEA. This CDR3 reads CSVRGLGGNTIYF. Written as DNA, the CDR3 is TGCAGCGTCAGGGGGCTTGGTGGAAACACCATATATTTT. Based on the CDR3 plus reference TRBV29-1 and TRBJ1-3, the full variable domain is SAVISQKPSRDICQRGTSLTIQCQVDSQVTMMFWYRQQPGQSLTLIATANQGSEATYESGFVIDKFPISRPNLTFSTLTVSNMSPEDSSIYLCSVRGLGGNTIYFGEGSWLTVV.

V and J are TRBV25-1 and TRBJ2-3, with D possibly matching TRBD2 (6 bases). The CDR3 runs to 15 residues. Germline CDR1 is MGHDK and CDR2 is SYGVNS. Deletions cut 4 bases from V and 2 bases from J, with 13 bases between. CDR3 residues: CASSVFRGTTDTQYF. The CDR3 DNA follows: TGTGCCAGCAGTGTCTTCCGGGGGACCACAGATACGCAGTATTTT.

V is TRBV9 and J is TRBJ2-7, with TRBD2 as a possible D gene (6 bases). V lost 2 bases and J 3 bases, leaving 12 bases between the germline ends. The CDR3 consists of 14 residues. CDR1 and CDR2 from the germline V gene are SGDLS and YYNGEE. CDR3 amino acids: CASSVLRRGYEQYF. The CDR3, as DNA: TGTGCCAGCAGCGTCCTGAGGAGGGGCTACGAGCAGTACTTC.

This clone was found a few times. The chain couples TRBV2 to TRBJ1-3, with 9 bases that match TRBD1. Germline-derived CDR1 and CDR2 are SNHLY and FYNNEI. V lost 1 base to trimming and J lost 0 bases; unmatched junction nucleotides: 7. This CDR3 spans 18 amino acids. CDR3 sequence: CASSEVLGQGFSGNTIYF. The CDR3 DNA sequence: TGTGCCAGCAGTGAAGTTCTGGGACAGGGTTTCTCTGGAAACACCATATATTTT.

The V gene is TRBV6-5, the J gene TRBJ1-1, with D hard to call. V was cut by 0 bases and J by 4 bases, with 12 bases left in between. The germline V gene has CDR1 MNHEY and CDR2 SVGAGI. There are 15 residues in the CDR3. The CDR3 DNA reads TGTGCCAGCAGTTACTCGAGCGAGAGTTCCACTGAAGCTTTCTTT. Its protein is CASSYSSESSTEAFF.

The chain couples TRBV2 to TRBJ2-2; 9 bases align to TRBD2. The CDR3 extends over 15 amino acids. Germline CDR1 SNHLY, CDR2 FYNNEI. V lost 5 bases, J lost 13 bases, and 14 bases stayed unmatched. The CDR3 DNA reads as TGTGCCAGCAGTACAAGTAGCGGGGGACTGCTTGGGCTGTTTTTT. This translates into CASSTSSGGLLGLFF.

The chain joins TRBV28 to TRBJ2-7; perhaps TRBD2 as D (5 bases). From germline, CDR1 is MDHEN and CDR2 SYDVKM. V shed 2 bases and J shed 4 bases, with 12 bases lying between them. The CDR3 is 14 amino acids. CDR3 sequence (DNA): TGTGCCAGCAGTTTAGGAGGCAGTGGTTACGAGCAGTACGTC. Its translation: CASSLGGSGYEQYV.

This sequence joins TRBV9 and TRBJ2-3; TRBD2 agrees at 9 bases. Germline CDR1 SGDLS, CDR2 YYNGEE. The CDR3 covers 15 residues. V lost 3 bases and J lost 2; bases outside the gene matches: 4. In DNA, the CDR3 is TGTGCCAGCAGCGCGCGGGGGGGCGACACAGATACGCAGTATTTT. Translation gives CASSARGGDTDTQYF.

The CDR3 protein is CASRYAGTGNYGYTF. The CDR3 bases are TGTGCCAGCAGATACGCCGGGACAGGGAACTATGGCTACACCTTC. V is TRBV11-2 and J is TRBJ1-2, with 9 positions matching TRBD1. The CDR3 contains 15 residues. Germline lookup yields CDR1 SGHAT and CDR2 FQNNGV. The V gene end was trimmed by 6 bases and the J gene end by 2 bases; junction bases not matched to a gene: 7.

The CDR3: CASSFGVIGSSTDTQYF. CDR3 in DNA: TGCGCCAGCAGCTTTGGTGTTATCGGTTCTAGCACAGATACGCAGTATTTT. V gene TRBV5-1 combines with J gene TRBJ2-3; no clear D. V was shortened by 2 bases and J by 0 bases, with 16 bases between the two germline ends. CDR1 SGHRS and CDR2 YFSETQ come from the germline V gene. CDR3 size: 17 residues.

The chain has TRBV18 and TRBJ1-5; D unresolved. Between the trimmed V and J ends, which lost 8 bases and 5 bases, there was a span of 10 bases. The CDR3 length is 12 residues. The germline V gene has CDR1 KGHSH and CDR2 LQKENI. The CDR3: CASANRDQPQHF. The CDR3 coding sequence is TGTGCCAGCGCAAACAGAGATCAGCCCCAGCATTTT.

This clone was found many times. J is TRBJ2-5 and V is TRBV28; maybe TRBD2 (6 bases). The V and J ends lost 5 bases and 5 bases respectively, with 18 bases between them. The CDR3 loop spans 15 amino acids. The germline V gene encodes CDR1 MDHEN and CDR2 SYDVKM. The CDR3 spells CASSILPAGRETQYF. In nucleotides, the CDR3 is TGTGCCAGCAGTATACTTCCGGCGGGGAGGGAGACCCAGTACTTC.

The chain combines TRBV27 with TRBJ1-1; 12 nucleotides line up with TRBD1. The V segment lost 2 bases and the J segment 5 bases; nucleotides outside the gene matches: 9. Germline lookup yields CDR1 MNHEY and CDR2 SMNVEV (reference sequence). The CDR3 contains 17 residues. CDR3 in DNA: TGTGCCAGCAGTTTACCTCCTGGGACAGGGGGCTATACTGAAGCTTTCTTT. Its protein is CASSLPPGTGGYTEAFF.

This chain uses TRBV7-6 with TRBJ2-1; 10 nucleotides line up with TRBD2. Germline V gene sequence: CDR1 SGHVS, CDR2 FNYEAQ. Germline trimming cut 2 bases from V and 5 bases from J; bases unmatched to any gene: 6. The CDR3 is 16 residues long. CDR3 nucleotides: TGTGCCAGCAGCTTATCTAGCGGGGGCCCTAACAATGAGCAGTTCTTC. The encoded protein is CASSLSSGGPNNEQFF.

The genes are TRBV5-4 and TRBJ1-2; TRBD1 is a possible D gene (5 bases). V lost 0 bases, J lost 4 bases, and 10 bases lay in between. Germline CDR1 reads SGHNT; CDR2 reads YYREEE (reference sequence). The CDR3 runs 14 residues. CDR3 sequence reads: CASSLDRTGYGYTF. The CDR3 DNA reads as TGTGCCAGCAGCTTGGACAGGACGGGCTATGGCTACACCTTC. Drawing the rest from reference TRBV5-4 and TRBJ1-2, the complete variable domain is ETGVTQSPTHLIKTRGQQVTLRCSSQSGHNTVSWYQQALGQGPQFIFQYYREEENGRGNFPPRFSGLQFPNYSSELNVNALELDDSALYLCASSLDRTGYGYTFGSGTRLTVV.

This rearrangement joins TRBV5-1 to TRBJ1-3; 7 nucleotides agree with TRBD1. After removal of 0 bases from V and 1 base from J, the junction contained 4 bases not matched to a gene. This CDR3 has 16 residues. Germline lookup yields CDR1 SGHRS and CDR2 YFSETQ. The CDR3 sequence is CASSLGVQGSGNTIYF. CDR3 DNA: TGCGCCAGCAGCTTGGGGGTACAGGGGTCTGGAAACACCATATATTTT. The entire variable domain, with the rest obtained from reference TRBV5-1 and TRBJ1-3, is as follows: KAGVTQTPRYLIKTRGQQVTLSCSPISGHRSVSWYQQTPGQGLQFLFEYFSETQRNKGNFPGRFSGRQFSNSRSEMNVSTLELGDSALYLCASSLGVQGSGNTIYFGEGSWLTVV.

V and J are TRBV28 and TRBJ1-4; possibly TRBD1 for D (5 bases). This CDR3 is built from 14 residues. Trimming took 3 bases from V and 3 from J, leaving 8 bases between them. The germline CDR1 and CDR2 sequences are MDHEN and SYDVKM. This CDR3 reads CASSFWGANEKLFF. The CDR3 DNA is TGTGCCAGCAGTTTTTGGGGGGCTAATGAAAAACTGTTTTTT.

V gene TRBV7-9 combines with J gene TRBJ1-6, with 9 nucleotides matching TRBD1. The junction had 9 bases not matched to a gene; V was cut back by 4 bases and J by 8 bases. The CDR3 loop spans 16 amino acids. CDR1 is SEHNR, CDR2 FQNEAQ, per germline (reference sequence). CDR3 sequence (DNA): TGTGCCAGCAGCTCCGGGACAGGGTCAGCGGATTCACCCCTCCACTTT. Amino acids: CASSSGTGSADSPLHF.

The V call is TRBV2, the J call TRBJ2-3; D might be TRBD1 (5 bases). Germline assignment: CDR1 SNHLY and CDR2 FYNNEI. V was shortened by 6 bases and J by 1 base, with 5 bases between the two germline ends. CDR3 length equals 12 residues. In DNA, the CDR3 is TGTGCCAGCAGAGGGGGCACAGATACGCAGTATTTT. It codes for CASRGGTDTQYF.

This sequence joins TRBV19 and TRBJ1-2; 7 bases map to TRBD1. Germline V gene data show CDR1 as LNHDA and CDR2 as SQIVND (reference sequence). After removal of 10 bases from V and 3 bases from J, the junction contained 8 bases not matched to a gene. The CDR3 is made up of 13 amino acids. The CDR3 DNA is TGTGCCATCCGTGACAGGGTCGACTATGGCTACACCTTC. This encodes CAIRDRVDYGYTF.

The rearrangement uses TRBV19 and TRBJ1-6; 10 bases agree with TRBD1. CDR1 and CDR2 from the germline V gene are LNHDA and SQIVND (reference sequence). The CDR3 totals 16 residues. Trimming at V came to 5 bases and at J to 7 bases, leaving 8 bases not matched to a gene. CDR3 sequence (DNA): TGTGCCAGTAGTTCGGGGACAGGGGCAGGAAATTCACCCCTCCACTTT. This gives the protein CASSSGTGAGNSPLHF. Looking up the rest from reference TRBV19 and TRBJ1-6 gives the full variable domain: DGGITQSPKYLFRKEGQNVTLSCEQNLNHDAMYWYRQDPGQGLRLIYYSQIVNDFQKGDIAEGYSVSREKKESFPLTVTSAQKNPTAFYLCASSSGTGAGNSPLHFGNGTRLTVT.

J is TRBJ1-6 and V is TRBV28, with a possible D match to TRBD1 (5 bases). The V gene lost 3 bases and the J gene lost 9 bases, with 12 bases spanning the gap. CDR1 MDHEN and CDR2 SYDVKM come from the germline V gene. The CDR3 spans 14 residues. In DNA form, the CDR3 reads TGTGCCAGCAGTTTCCTGGGGGGAAGTTCACCCCTCCACTTT. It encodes CASSFLGGSSPLHF.

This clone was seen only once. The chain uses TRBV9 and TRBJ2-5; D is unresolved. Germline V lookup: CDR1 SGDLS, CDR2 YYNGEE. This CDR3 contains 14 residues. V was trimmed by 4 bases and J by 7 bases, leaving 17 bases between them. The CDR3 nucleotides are TGTGCCAGCAGCCCACAAAGCGCAGACGGGACCCAGTACTTC. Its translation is CASSPQSADGTQYF.

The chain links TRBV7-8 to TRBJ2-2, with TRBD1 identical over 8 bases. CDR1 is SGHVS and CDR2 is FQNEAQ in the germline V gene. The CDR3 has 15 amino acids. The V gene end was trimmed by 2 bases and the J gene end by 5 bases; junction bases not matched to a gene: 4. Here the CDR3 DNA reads TGTGCCAGCAGCTTAAGGACAGGGAAAACCGGGGAGCTGTTTTTT. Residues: CASSLRTGKTGELFF.